This is a list of T cell receptor beta chains from one sample in a study of memory CD4+ T cells and cytomegalovirus serostatus. Method: immunoSEQ multiplex PCR; TCRdb's copy keeps in-frame clones and lacks some. The sample records about 67,000 clones, about 78% being singletons. The sample was memory CD4+ T cells from blood. The receptors stem from an adult in good health and CMV-seropositive. The CDR3 runs from the conserved cysteine through the conserved F or W. The order of the fields is D gene, J gene, V gene, clone size, CDR3 DNA, CDR3 protein. A D gene is named only where the DNA matches it firmly. The listing skips clone size in some rows; elsewhere it reads once, few, many or a size class.

-,TRBJ1-1,TRBV2,-,TGTGCCAGCAGCGTTAACCTAGGCGCTGAAGCTTTCTTT,CASSVNLGAEAFF
TRBD1,TRBJ2-1,TRBV6-5,-,TGTGCCAGCAGTTACGGGACAGGGTACAATGAGCAGTTCTTC,CASSYGTGYNEQFF
-,TRBJ2-5,TRBV18,-,TGTGCCAGCTCACCTTCCGGAGGGGGTGAGACCCAGTACTTC,CASSPSGGGETQYF
TRBD1,TRBJ1-6,TRBV7-9,few,TGTGCCAGCAGGTATACGGGACAGCTTAATTCACCCCTCCACTTT,CASRYTGQLNSPLHF
-,TRBJ2-3,TRBV28,-,TGTGCCAGCAGTCCCGCGGGGTCCCCCACAGATACGCAGTATTTT,CASSPAGSPTDTQYF
-,TRBJ2-2,TRBV4-2,-,TGTGCCAGCAGCCAAGACCGCCTAAGGGGACCTCTCACCGGGGAGCTGTTTTTT,CASSQDRLRGPLTGELFF
-,TRBJ2-7,TRBV11-2,-,TGTGCCAGCATCACTGGCACTGGCTACGAGCAGTACTTC,CASITGTGYEQYF
-,TRBJ2-5,TRBV6-5,-,TGTGCCAGCAGCTCCCCTCGACAGATCCAAGAGACCCAGTACTTC,CASSSPRQIQETQYF
TRBD1,TRBJ1-4,TRBV19,-,TGTGCCAGTAGACCCCGGGACAGGGGTCCCGAAAAACTGTTTTTT,CASRPRDRGPEKLFF
TRBD2,TRBJ2-2,TRBV18,once,TGTGCCAGCTCCCGGGGTAGCGGGAGTGCCGGGGAGCTGTTTTTT,CASSRGSGSAGELFF
-,TRBJ1-3,TRBV7-8,-,TGTGCCAGCAGCCACGACAGGACTGGAAACACCATATATTTT,CASSHDRTGNTIYF
TRBD2,TRBJ2-5,TRBV7-2,-,TGTGCCAGCAGCGTAACTAGCGGGAAGGAGACCCAGTACTTC,CASSVTSGKETQYF
TRBD1,TRBJ2-7,TRBV15,many,TGTGCCACCGCCGGGACAGGGGGCATCGAGCAGTACTTC,CATAGTGGIEQYF
-,TRBJ1-6,TRBV7-9,-,TGTGCCAGCAGCTTAGAAAGAACGGATTCACCCCTCCACTTT,CASSLERTDSPLHF
-,TRBJ1-1,TRBV6-1,-,TGTGCCAGCAGTGAATCAATCGGGAAGGCTGAAGCTTTCTTT,CASSESIGKAEAFF
-,TRBJ1-6,TRBV11-2,-,TGTGCCTCCAGCTTAGGGTGGAATAATTCACCCCTCCACTTT,CASSLGWNNSPLHF
-,TRBJ2-5,TRBV5-4,-,TGTGCCAGCAGCGGGGGACGGGACCATCAAGAGACCCAGTACTTC,CASSGGRDHQETQYF
-,TRBJ1-1,TRBV16,-,TGTGCCAGCAGCATCGGACGGGGTGAGACTGAAGCTTTCTTT,CASSIGRGETEAFF
TRBD2,TRBJ2-1,TRBV28,-,TGTGCCAGCAGTCCCGGACTAGCGGGAGGCGCCAATGAGCAGTTCTTC,CASSPGLAGGANEQFF
TRBD1,TRBJ1-2,TRBV10-3,-,TGTGCCGCCAGATCCCCGGGACAGTCGATTAACTATGGCTACACCTTC,CAARSPGQSINYGYTF
-,TRBJ1-1,TRBV11-2,once,TGTGCCAGCAGCTTATCCCTCGGAGGGGCTGGGGCTTTCTTT,CASSLSLGGAGAFF
-,TRBJ1-1,TRBV5-8,few,TGTGCCAGCAAACCCCGCGGTGGGGCTGAAGCTTTCTTT,CASKPRGGAEAFF
TRBD1,TRBJ1-5,TRBV10-3,-,TGTGCCATCCCCAGACAGGGCGGTTCAGACAATCAGCCCCAGCATTTT,CAIPRQGGSDNQPQHF
-,TRBJ2-1,TRBV20-1,-,TGCAGTGCCGGGACGTACAATGAGCAGTTCTTC,CSAGTYNEQFF
-,TRBJ2-1,TRBV29-1,-,TGCAGCGTTGATTGGTCCACCTCCTACAATGAGCAGTTCTTC,CSVDWSTSYNEQFF
TRBD1,TRBJ1-2,TRBV10-3,-,TGTGCCAACCACAGGGGGCAGTCTGGTGGCTACACCTTC,CANHRGQSGGYTF
-,TRBJ2-1,TRBV5-4,-,TGTGCCAGCAGCTTGAGAAGCGGTGCTTCCTACAATGAGCAGTTCTTC,CASSLRSGASYNEQFF
-,TRBJ2-7,TRBV6-6,-,TGTGCCAGCAGTGCGACTAGTGGCGACGAGCAGTACTTC,CASSATSGDEQYF